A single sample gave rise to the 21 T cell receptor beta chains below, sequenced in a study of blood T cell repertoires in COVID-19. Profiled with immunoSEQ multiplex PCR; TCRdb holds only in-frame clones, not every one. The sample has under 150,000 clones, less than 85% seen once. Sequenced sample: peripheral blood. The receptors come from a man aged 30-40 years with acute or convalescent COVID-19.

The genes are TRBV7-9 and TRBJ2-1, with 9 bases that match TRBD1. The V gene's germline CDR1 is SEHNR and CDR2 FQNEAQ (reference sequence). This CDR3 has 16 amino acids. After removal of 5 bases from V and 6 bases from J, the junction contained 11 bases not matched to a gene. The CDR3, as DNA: TGTGCCAGCAGCGAACCGACCGGGACAGGGATCAATGAGCAGTTCTTC. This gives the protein CASSEPTGTGINEQFF.

The CDR3 is CASSMGQKSNEQFF. CDR3 in DNA: TGTGCCAGTAGTATGGGGCAGAAATCCAATGAGCAGTTCTTC. This sequence joins TRBV19 and TRBJ2-1, with a tentative D call TRBD1 (5 bases). This CDR3 is built from 14 residues. The germline gives CDR1 LNHDA, CDR2 SQIVND (reference sequence). The V and J ends lost 3 bases and 6 bases respectively, with 12 bases between them.

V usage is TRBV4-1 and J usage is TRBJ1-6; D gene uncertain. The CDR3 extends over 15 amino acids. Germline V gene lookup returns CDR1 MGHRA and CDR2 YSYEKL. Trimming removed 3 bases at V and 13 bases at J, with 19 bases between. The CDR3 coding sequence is TGCGCCAGCAGCCATTCGACGCCCGAGGATCTTCCCCTCCACTTT. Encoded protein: CASSHSTPEDLPLHF.

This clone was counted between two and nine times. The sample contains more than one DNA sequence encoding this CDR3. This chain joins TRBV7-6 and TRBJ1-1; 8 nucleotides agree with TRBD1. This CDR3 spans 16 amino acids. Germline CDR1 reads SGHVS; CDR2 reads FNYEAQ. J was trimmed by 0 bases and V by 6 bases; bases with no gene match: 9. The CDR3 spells CASSPGTGYMNTEAFF. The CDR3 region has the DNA TGTGCCAGCAGTCCCGGGACAGGTTACATGAACACTGAAGCTTTCTTT.

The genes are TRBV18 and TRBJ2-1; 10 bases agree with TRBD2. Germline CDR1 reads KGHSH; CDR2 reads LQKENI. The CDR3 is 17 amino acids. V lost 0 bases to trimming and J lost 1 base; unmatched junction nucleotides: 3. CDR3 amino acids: CASSPPSAGGSYNEQFF. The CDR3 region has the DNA TGTGCCAGCTCACCACCCTCAGCGGGAGGGTCCTACAATGAGCAGTTCTTC.

The CDR3 is CASSLDSRHSPLHF. The CDR3 DNA reads as TGTGCCAGCAGCCTGGACAGCCGGCATTCACCCCTCCACTTT. This chain uses TRBV7-2 with TRBJ1-6; TRBD1 is a possible D gene (6 bases). V was shortened by 5 bases and J by 8 bases, with 13 bases between the two germline ends. Germline loops: CDR1 SGHTA, CDR2 FQGNSA. This CDR3 contains 14 residues.

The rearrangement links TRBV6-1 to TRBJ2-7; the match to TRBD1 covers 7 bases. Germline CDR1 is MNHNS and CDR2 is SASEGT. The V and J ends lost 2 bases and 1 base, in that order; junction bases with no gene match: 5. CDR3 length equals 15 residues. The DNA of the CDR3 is TGTGCCAGCAGTGAAATCCAGGGGGTGTCCTACGAGCAGTACGTC. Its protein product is CASSEIQGVSYEQYV.

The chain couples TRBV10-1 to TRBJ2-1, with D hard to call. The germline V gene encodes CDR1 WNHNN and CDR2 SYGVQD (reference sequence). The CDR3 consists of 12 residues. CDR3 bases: TGCGCAAAGGTGCAGGTCTACAATGAGCAGTTCTTC. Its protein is CAKVQVYNEQFF.

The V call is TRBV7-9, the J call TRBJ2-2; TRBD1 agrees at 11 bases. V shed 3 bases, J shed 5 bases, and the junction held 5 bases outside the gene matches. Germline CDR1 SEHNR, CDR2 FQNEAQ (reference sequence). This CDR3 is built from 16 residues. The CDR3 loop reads CASSFGQGAITGELFF. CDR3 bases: TGTGCCAGCAGCTTCGGACAGGGGGCTATTACCGGGGAGCTGTTTTTT. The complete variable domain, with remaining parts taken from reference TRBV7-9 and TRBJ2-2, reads DTGVSQNPRHKITKRGQNVTFRCDPISEHNRLYWYRQTLGQGPEFLTYFQNEAQLEKSRLLSDRFSAERPKGSFSTLEIQRTEQGDSAMYLCASSFGQGAITGELFFGEGSRLTVL.

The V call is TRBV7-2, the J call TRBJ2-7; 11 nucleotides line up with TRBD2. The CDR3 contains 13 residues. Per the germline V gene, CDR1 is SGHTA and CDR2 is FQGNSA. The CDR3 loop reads CASSLSRLAGCRV. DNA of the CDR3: TGTGCCAGCAGCTTATCCCGACTAGCGGGATGTCGCGTC.

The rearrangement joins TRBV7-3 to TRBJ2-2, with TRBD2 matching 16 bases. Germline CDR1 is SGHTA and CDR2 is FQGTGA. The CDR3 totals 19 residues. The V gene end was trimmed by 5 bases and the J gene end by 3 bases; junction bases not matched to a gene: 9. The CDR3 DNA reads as TGTGCCAGCAGCCTGCGGGGACTAGCGGGAGGGGAGTACACCGGGGAGCTGTTTTTT. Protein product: CASSLRGLAGGEYTGELFF.

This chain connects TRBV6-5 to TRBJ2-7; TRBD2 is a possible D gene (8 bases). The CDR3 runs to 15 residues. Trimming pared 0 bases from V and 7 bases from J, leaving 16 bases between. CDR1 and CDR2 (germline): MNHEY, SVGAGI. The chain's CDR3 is CASSYSGRGQGEQYV. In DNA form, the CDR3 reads TGTGCCAGCAGTTACTCCGGGAGGGGGCAGGGTGAGCAGTACGTC.

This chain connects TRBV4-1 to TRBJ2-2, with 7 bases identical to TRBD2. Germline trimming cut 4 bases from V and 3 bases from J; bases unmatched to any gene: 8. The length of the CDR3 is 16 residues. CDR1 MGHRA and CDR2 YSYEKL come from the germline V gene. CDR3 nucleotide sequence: TGCGCCAGCAGCCCCCTGGGGCTAGCGGACACCGGGGAGCTGTTTTTT. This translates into CASSPLGLADTGELFF.

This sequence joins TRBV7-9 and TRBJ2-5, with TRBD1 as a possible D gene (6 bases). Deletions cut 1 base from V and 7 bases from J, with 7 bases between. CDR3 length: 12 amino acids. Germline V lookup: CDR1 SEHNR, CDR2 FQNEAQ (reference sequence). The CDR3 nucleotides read TGTGCCAGCAGCTTAGGAGGGGGGACCCAGTACTTC. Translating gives CASSLGGGTQYF.

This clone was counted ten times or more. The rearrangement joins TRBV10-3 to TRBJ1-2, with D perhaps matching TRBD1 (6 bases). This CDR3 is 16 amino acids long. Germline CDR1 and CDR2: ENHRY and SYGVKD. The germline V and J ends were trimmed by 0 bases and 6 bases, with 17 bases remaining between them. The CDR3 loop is CAISESMGAPGDGYTF. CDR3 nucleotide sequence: TGTGCCATCAGTGAGTCGATGGGGGCCCCCGGGGATGGCTACACCTTC.

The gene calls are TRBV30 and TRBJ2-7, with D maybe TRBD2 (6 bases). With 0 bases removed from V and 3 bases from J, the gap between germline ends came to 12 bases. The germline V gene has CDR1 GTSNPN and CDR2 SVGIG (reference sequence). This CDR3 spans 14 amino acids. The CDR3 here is CAWSVGEELYEQYF. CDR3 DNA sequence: TGTGCCTGGAGTGTAGGGGAGGAGCTCTACGAGCAGTACTTC. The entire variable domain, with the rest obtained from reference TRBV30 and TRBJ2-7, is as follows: SQTIHQWPATLVQPVGSPLSLECTVEGTSNPNLYWYRQAAGRGLQLLFYSVGIGQISSEVPQNLSASRPQDRQFILSSKKLLLSDSGFYLCAWSVGEELYEQYFGPGTRLTVT.

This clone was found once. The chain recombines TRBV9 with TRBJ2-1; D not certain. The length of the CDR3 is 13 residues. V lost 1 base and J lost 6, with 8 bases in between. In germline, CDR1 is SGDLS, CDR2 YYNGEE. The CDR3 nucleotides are TGTGCCAGCAGCGTAAGCCGAAGCAATGAGCAGTTCTTC. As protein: CASSVSRSNEQFF.

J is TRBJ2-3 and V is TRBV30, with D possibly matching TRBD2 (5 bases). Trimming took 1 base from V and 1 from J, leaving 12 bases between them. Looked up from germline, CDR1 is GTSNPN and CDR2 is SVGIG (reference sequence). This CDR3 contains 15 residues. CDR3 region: CAWSGASSRTDTQYF. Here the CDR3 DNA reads TGTGCCTGGAGTGGGGCTAGCTCCCGCACAGATACGCAGTATTTT.

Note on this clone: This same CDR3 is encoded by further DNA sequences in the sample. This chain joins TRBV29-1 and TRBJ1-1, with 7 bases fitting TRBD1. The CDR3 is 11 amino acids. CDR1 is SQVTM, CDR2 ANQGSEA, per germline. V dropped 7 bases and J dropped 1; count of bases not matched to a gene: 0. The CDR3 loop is CSGQGNTEAFF. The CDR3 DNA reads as TGCAGCGGACAGGGGAACACTGAAGCTTTCTTT.

The CDR3 spells CASSPERGATNEKLFF. The DNA for the CDR3 is TGTGCCAGCAGCCCCGAACGGGGTGCAACTAATGAAAAACTGTTTTTT. This sequence joins TRBV11-2 and TRBJ1-4; no clear D gene. The CDR3 contains 16 residues. Deletions cut 5 bases from V and 0 bases from J, with 13 bases between. Germline CDR1 SGHAT, CDR2 FQNNGV.

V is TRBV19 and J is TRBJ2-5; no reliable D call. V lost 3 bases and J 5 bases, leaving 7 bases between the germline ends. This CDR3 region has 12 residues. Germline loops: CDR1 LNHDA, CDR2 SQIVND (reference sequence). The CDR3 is CASSMGRETQYF. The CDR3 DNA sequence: TGTGCCAGTAGTATGGGCCGGGAGACCCAGTACTTC.